The 6 T cell receptor beta chains given below trace back to one sample, sequenced in a study of T cell clonality in common variable immunodeficiency. Measured with immunoSEQ multiplex PCR; TCRdb has only the in-frame clones, and not every one. The data show over 50,000 clones, with none appearing a single time. Source material: peripheral blood mononuclear cells. The receptors here all came from a person aged 18 to 75 in good health.

To note about this clone: The read finishes 3 residues shy of the CDR3 end, and the germline J gene is used to complete it. This chain connects TRBV7-9 to TRBJ2-7; TRBD1 aligns across 8 bases. This CDR3 spans 12 amino acids. V dropped 5 bases and J dropped 3; count of bases not matched to a gene: 0. The germline gives CDR1 SEHNR, CDR2 FQNEAQ (reference sequence). The CDR3 spells CASSGQGYEQYF. CDR3 bases read: TGTGCCAGCAGCGGACAGGGCTACGAG. The whole variable domain, remainder taken from reference TRBV7-9 and TRBJ2-7, is DTGVSQNPRHKITKRGQNVTFRCDPISEHNRLYWYRQTLGQGPEFLTYFQNEAQLEKSRLLSDRFSAERPKGSFSTLEIQRTEQGDSAMYLCASSGQGYEQYFGPGTRLTVT.

This clone was counted ten times or more. The read terminates 3 residues ahead of where the CDR3 ends, so the germline J gene completes it. This chain links TRBV20-1 with TRBJ2-7; 10 nucleotides line up with TRBD1. The CDR3 totals 14 residues. Per the germline V gene, CDR1 is DFQATT and CDR2 is SNEGSKA (reference sequence). The J segment lost 6 bases and the V segment lost 1 base, leaving 6 bases of the junction unmatched. CDR3 DNA (partial): TGCAGTGCTAGAGGGACAGGGGACAGGGGCGAG. It specifies CSARGTGDRGE. The complete CDR3 reads CSARGTGDRGEQYF.

This clone showed up many times. The observed sequence ends 3 residues before the CDR3 terminus, with the missing tail filled in from the germline J gene. The chain carries TRBV7-3 and TRBJ2-7; maybe TRBD1 (5 bases). This CDR3 spans 15 amino acids. With 0 bases removed from V and 2 bases from J, the gap between germline ends came to 11 bases. Germline values: CDR1 SGHTA, CDR2 FQGTGA. The covered CDR3 bases are TGTGCCAGCAGCTTAACAGGGGATGGGACCTACGAG. It yields the protein CASSLTGDGTYE. Given in full, the CDR3 is CASSLTGDGTYEQYF.

In its sample, this clone was seen many times. Read sequence stops 3 residues before the CDR3 end, and the germline J gene provides the missing end. The same CDR3 also results from other DNA sequences found in this sample. The J gene is TRBJ1-1, the V gene TRBV20-1; 7 nucleotides align to TRBD1. V dropped 6 bases and J dropped 2; count of bases not matched to a gene: 6. This CDR3 has 13 amino acids. The germline CDR1 and CDR2 sequences are DFQATT and SNEGSKA (reference sequence). The CDR3 loop reads CSAPGQPNTEAFF. The sequenced CDR3 bases are TGCAGTGCGCCGGGACAGCCTAACACTGAA.

This clone was seen a handful of times. The CDR3 extends 3 residues past the end of the read, so its final part is completed from the germline J gene. V is TRBV7-9 and J is TRBJ2-3; D ambiguous. This CDR3 has 13 residues. Germline CDR1 is SEHNR and CDR2 is FQNEAQ (reference sequence). This CDR3 reads CASSLDSDQPQYF. CDR3 bases read: TGTGCCAGCAGCTTAGACAGTGATCAGCCG. Drawing the rest from reference TRBV7-9 and TRBJ2-3, the complete variable domain is DTGVSQNPRHKITKRGQNVTFRCDPISEHNRLYWYRQTLGQGPEFLTYFQNEAQLEKSRLLSDRFSAERPKGSFSTLEIQRTEQGDSAMYLCASSLDSDQPQYFGPGTRLTVL.

This clone showed up many times. The CDR3 extends 3 residues past the end of the read, so its final part is completed from the germline J gene. The chain links TRBV19 to TRBJ1-1; unclear D gene. Trimming pared 6 bases from V and 4 bases from J, leaving 12 bases between. There are 13 residues in the CDR3. Germline V gives CDR1 LNHDA, CDR2 SQIVND (reference sequence). The sequenced CDR3 bases are TGTGCCAGTAGGGTCAGTGCTCGCACTGAA. Its translation is CASRVSARTE. The whole CDR3 reads CASRVSARTEAFF.